Shown below are 14 T cell receptor beta chains from a single sample sequenced in a study of blood T cell repertoires in COVID-19. Produced via immunoSEQ multiplex PCR; TCRdb's table is partial and in-frame only. The sample lists 200,000 to 250,000 clones, 80% occurring once. The sample comprised PBMCs or T cells enriched from blood (not recorded which). The receptors here all came from a man aged 25-45 years with acute COVID-19.

The V call is TRBV6-5, the J call TRBJ1-6; the match to TRBD1 covers 10 bases. CDR1 and CDR2 from the germline V gene are MNHEY and SVGAGI. The V segment lost 0 bases and the J segment 10 bases; nucleotides outside the gene matches: 6. This CDR3 has 16 amino acids. This chain's CDR3 is CASSYSGTGVGSPLHF. CDR3 in DNA: TGTGCCAGCAGTTACTCCGGGACAGGGGTGGGGTCACCCCTCCACTTT.

This clone was found once. This chain uses TRBV5-1 with TRBJ1-2, with TRBD1 identical over 7 bases. Looked up from germline, CDR1 is SGHRS and CDR2 is YFSETQ. J was trimmed by 3 bases and V by 5 bases; bases with no gene match: 4. This CDR3 is built from 13 residues. CDR3 in amino acids: CASSFTGDYGYTF. The CDR3 region has the DNA TGCGCCAGCAGTTTCACAGGGGACTATGGCTACACCTTC.

V gene TRBV11-2 combines with J gene TRBJ2-1; TRBD2 aligns across 11 bases. After removal of 5 bases from V and 11 bases from J, the junction contained 14 bases not matched to a gene. The CDR3 sequence is 16 residues long. From germline, CDR1 is SGHAT and CDR2 FQNNGV. Here the CDR3 DNA reads TGTGCCAGCAGCCCGCGACTAGCGGGGCCTACCTTTCAGCAGTTCTTC. Encoded protein: CASSPRLAGPTFQQFF. Using reference TRBV11-2 and TRBJ2-1 for the parts outside the CDR3, the full variable domain is EAGVAQSPRYKIIEKRQSVAFWCNPISGHATLYWYQQILGQGPKLLIQFQNNGVVDDSQLPKDRFSAERLKGVDSTLKIQPAKLEDSAVYLCASSPRLAGPTFQQFFGPGTRLTVL.

The chain combines TRBV19 with TRBJ1-5; TRBD1 matches at 12 bases. The V gene's germline CDR1 is LNHDA and CDR2 SQIVND (reference sequence). Trimming at V came to 10 bases and at J to 6 bases, leaving 7 bases not matched to a gene. The CDR3 totals 14 residues. The CDR3 is CATVGQGAGQPQHF. The DNA for the CDR3 is TGTGCCACCGTGGGACAGGGGGCTGGTCAGCCCCAGCATTTT.

This clone was seen just once. The chain is built from TRBV4-1 and TRBJ1-1; D gene ambiguous. The germline V and J ends were trimmed by 4 bases and 1 base, with 10 bases remaining between them. The length of the CDR3 is 14 residues. Per the germline V gene, CDR1 is MGHRA and CDR2 is YSYEKL. This CDR3 is CASSPRGSNTEAFF. CDR3 DNA sequence: TGCGCCAGCAGCCCCAGAGGGTCGAACACTGAAGCTTTCTTT.

The genes are TRBV5-1 and TRBJ2-5; 7 bases match TRBD1. The CDR3 has 14 residues. Germline V CDR1 and CDR2: SGHRS, YFSETQ. The V and J ends lost 1 base and 2 bases, in that order; junction bases with no gene match: 2. CDR3 sequence reads: CASSLRGPQETQYF. In nucleotides, the CDR3 is TGCGCCAGCAGCTTGAGGGGGCCTCAAGAGACCCAGTACTTC.

The rearrangement uses TRBV28 and TRBJ2-7; D unresolved. The CDR3 covers 11 residues. V dropped 6 bases and J dropped 6 bases, with 9 bases sitting between them. The germline V gene encodes CDR1 MDHEN and CDR2 SYDVKM. In DNA, the CDR3 is TGTGCCAGCAGCCCTAATGCCGAGCAGTACTTC. It translates to CASSPNAEQYF.

The chain has TRBV13 and TRBJ2-1; possible D gene TRBD2, 6 bases. The germline CDR1 and CDR2 sequences are PRHDT and FYEKMQ (reference sequence). The CDR3 runs 15 residues. Trimming cost V 4 bases and J 2 bases, with 12 bases left between them. CDR3 amino acids: CASSSRETAYNEQFF. CDR3 DNA sequence: TGTGCCAGCAGCTCTCGGGAGACCGCCTACAATGAGCAGTTCTTC.

The chain employs TRBV4-1 and TRBJ1-1, with a possible D match to TRBD1 (6 bases). Germline V gene lookup returns CDR1 MGHRA and CDR2 YSYEKL. Trimming shortened V by 1 base and J by 6 bases, and 12 bases separated the two germline ends. The CDR3 consists of 14 residues. The CDR3 spells CASSQVLRTAEAFF. CDR3 DNA sequence: TGCGCCAGCAGCCAAGTGCTGAGGACAGCTGAAGCTTTCTTT.

DNA of the CDR3: TGTGCCAGCAGTCAAGGGAGTGTCGAAAAACTGTTTTTT. This sequence encodes CASSQGSVEKLFF. V gene TRBV2 combines with J gene TRBJ1-4; D gene unclear. Germline-derived CDR1 and CDR2 are SNHLY and FYNNEI. The CDR3 has 13 amino acids. Trimming shortened V by 5 bases and J by 8 bases, and 12 bases separated the two germline ends.

This clone was picked up one time. The chain links TRBV7-3 to TRBJ1-2, with no clear D. The V end was cut by 2 bases, the J end by 8 bases, with 15 bases between. Germline V lookup: CDR1 SGHTA, CDR2 FQGTGA. The CDR3 totals 14 residues. The CDR3 protein is CASSLREVRRGYTF. CDR3 nucleotides: TGTGCCAGCAGCTTACGGGAAGTAAGGAGGGGCTACACCTTC.

CDR3 coding DNA: TGTGCCAGCAGCCCCCAATGGGCGGGCGGGGAGCTGTTTTTT. Translated: CASSPQWAGGELFF. The chain uses TRBV9 and TRBJ2-2; D is possibly TRBD2 (5 bases). The CDR3 length is 14 residues. V shed 4 bases and J shed 7 bases, with 14 bases lying between them. Per the germline V gene, CDR1 is SGDLS and CDR2 is YYNGEE.

V gene TRBV5-4 combines with J gene TRBJ2-7; D is unclear. The V end was cut by 2 bases, the J end by 7 bases, with 10 bases between. This CDR3 region has 12 residues. CDR1 is SGHNT, CDR2 YYREEE, per germline (reference sequence). The CDR3 DNA reads as TGTGCCAGCAGCTTTCCACCAGGAGAGCAGTACTTC. Its protein product is CASSFPPGEQYF.

The CDR3 DNA reads TGCGCCAGCAGCCAATCCAGAGGGGAGGTTGGCTACACCTTC. Protein product: CASSQSRGEVGYTF. The genes are TRBV4-1 and TRBJ1-2; D is possibly TRBD1 (5 bases). V dropped 2 bases and J dropped 7 bases, with 14 bases sitting between them. This CDR3 contains 14 residues. Germline V lookup: CDR1 MGHRA, CDR2 YSYEKL.